A single sample is the source of the 10 T cell receptor beta chains below, sequenced in a study of shared clonotypes between healthy human individuals. Here immunoSEQ multiplex PCR was the method, and the copy in TCRdb shows in-frame clones only, minus some. The sample records hundreds of thousands of clones, less than 80% being singletons. Source material: memory CD4+ T cells sorted from blood. Subset reported: CD45RA-negative fraction. Every receptor here comes from a woman in her 30s in good health.

Of note for this clone: Different DNA sequences within this sample yield the same CDR3. In DNA, the CDR3 is TGTGCCAGCAGCGTGGGGAGCTCTGGAAACACCATATATTTT. It codes for CASSVGSSGNTIYF. The rearrangement links TRBV9 to TRBJ1-3; D remains unclear. Trimming shortened V by 2 bases and J by 0 bases, and 6 bases separated the two germline ends. The germline V gene has CDR1 SGDLS and CDR2 YYNGEE. The CDR3 spans 14 residues.

This chain uses TRBV6-5 with TRBJ2-7; TRBD2 matches 9 bases. CDR1 MNHEY and CDR2 SVGAGI come from the germline V gene. Losses at the gene ends were 6 bases for V and 3 bases for J; bases not matched to a gene: 9. This CDR3 is built from 15 residues. The CDR3 reads CASSSSGRSFYEQYF. The DNA for the CDR3 is TGTGCCAGCAGCTCGAGCGGGAGGAGTTTCTACGAGCAGTACTTC.

The rearrangement links TRBV28 to TRBJ1-2; tentatively, D is TRBD1 (5 bases). The CDR3 runs to 13 residues. V lost 3 bases and J lost 4, with 9 bases in between. Germline V gene data show CDR1 as MDHEN and CDR2 as SYDVKM. The DNA of the CDR3 is TGTGCCAGCAGTTTCGGGGGTCTCTATGGCTACACCTTC. It translates to CASSFGGLYGYTF.

This chain joins TRBV28 and TRBJ1-1; D is ambiguous. Germline-derived CDR1 and CDR2 are MDHEN and SYDVKM. Between the trimmed V and J ends, which lost 3 bases and 1 base, there was a span of 6 bases. The length of the CDR3 is 13 residues. CDR3 in DNA: TGTGCCAGCAGTTTCAATCGGAACACTGAAGCTTTCTTT. Translation: CASSFNRNTEAFF.

The V and J genes are TRBV2 and TRBJ1-2; D not resolved. The germline V gene encodes CDR1 SNHLY and CDR2 FYNNEI. This CDR3 is 14 amino acids long. V lost 7 bases and J lost 2, with 14 bases in between. CDR3 DNA sequence: TGTGCCAGCAAGGAGGGCATTGGGAACTATGGCTACACCTTC. Protein: CASKEGIGNYGYTF.

This clone came up many times. The chain combines TRBV7-8 with TRBJ1-1; D is unresolved. Germline-derived CDR1 and CDR2 are SGHVS and FQNEAQ. V shed 2 bases and J shed 0 bases, with 10 bases lying between them. The CDR3 has 15 amino acids. The CDR3 loop is CASSLSVSLNTEAFF. CDR3 coding DNA: TGTGCCAGCAGCTTATCCGTCTCTCTGAACACTGAAGCTTTCTTT. Full variable domain (rest looked up from reference TRBV7-8 and TRBJ1-1): GAGVSQSPRYKVAKRGQDVALRCDPISGHVSLFWYQQALGQGPEFLTYFQNEAQLDKSGLPSDRFFAERPEGSVSTLKIQRTQQEDSAVYLCASSLSVSLNTEAFFGQGTRLTVV.

V usage is TRBV28 and J usage is TRBJ1-4; D may be TRBD1 (6 bases). Trimming stripped 10 bases from V and 3 bases from J, with 12 bases between. CDR1 is MDHEN and CDR2 is SYDVKM in the germline V gene. The CDR3 is made up of 13 amino acids. CDR3 DNA: TGTGCCACCGAGGACAGAGCTAATGAAAAACTGTTTTTT. Residues: CATEDRANEKLFF.

In regard to this clone: The likely explanation is a read error, given a far larger clone one base away. This chain joins TRBV4-1 and TRBJ2-7; 11 bases map to TRBD2. Germline V lookup: CDR1 MGHRA, CDR2 YSYEKL. The CDR3 totals 14 residues. The CDR3 loop reads CASSLRLAGYERYF. The DNA of the CDR3 is TGCGCCAGCAGCCTTCGACTAGCGGGGTACGAGCGGTACTTC.

This clone has a single count. This chain joins TRBV29-1 and TRBJ2-5; D is ambiguous. This CDR3 contains 13 residues. V shed 2 bases and J shed 5 bases, with 12 bases lying between them. Looked up from germline, CDR1 is SQVTM and CDR2 is ANQGSEA. The DNA of the CDR3 is TGCAGCGTTGAATCCTCTCCCGGGGAGACCCAGTACTTC. Its translation: CSVESSPGETQYF.

The chain combines TRBV7-9 with TRBJ1-2; D is possibly TRBD1 (6 bases). Germline V gene data show CDR1 as SEHNR and CDR2 as FQNEAQ (reference sequence). This CDR3 has 13 residues. Trimming left V 4 bases short and J 7 bases short, with 13 bases between. In nucleotides, the CDR3 is TGTGCCAGCAGCTCCCCAGGGGCCGGTGGCTACACCTTC. Translating it yields CASSSPGAGGYTF.